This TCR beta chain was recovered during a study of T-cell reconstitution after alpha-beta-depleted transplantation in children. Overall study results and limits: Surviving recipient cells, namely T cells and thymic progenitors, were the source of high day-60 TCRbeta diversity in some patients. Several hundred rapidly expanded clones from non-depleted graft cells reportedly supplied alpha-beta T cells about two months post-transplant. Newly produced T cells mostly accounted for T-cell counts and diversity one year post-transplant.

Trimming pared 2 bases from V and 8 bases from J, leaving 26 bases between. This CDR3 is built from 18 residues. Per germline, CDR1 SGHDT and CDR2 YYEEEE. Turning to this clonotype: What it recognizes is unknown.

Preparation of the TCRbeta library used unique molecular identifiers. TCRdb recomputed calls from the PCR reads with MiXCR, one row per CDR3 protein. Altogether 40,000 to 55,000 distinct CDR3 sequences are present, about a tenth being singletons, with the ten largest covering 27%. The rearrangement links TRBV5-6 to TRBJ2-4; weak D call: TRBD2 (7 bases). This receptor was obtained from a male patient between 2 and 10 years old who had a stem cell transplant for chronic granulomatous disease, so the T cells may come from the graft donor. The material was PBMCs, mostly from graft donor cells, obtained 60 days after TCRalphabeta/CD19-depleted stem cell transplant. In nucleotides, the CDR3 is TGTGCCAGCAGCTTTGGGGGCGGGAGCGAGACTAAAAAGGACATTCAGTACTTC. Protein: CASSFGGGSETKKDIQYF.